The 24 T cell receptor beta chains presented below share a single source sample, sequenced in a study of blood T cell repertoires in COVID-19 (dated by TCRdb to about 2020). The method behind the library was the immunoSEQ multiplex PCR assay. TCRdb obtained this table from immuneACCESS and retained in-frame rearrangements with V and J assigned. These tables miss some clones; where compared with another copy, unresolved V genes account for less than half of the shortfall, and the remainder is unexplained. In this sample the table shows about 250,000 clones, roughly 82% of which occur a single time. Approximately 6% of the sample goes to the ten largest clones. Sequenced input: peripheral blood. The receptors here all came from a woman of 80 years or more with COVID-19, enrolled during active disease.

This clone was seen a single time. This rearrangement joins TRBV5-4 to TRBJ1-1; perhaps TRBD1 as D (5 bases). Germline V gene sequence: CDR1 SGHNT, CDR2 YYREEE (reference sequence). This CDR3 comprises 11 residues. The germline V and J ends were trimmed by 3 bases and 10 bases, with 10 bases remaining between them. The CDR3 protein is CASSSITGAFF. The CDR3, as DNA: TGTGCCAGCAGCTCCATAACAGGAGCTTTCTTT.

CDR3 residues: CASSLDQEYYEQYV. The CDR3 DNA reads TGCGCCAGCAGCTTGGACCAGGAATACTACGAGCAGTACGTC. This rearrangement joins TRBV5-1 to TRBJ2-7; D not certain. Germline CDR1 and CDR2: SGHRS and YFSETQ. This CDR3 region has 14 residues. V lost 0 bases and J lost 3, with 10 bases in between.

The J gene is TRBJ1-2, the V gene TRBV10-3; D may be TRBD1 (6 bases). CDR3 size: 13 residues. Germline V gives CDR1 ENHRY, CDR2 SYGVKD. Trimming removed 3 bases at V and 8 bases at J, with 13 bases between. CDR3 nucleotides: TGTGCCATCAGTGACGGGGGGGCGCCCGGCTACACCTTC. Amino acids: CAISDGGAPGYTF.

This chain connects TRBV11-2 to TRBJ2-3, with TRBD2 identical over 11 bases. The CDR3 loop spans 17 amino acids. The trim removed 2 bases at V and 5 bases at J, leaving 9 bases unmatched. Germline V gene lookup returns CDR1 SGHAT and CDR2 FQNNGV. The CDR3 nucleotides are TGTGCCAGCAGCTTAACAATACTAGCGGGGGTAGGAGATACGCAGTATTTT. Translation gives CASSLTILAGVGDTQYF.

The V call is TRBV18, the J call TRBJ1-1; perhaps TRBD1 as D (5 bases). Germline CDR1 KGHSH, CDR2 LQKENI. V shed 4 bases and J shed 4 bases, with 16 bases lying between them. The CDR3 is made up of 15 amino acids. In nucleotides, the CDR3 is TGTGCCAGCTCACTGGGACTTCAACGGACCACTGAAGCTTTCTTT. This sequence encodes CASSLGLQRTTEAFF. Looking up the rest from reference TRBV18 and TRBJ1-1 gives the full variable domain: NAGVMQNPRHLVRRRGQEARLRCSPMKGHSHVYWYRQLPEEGLKFMVYLQKENIIDESGMPKERFSAEFPKEGPSILRIQQVVRGDSAAYFCASSLGLQRTTEAFFGQGTRLTVV.

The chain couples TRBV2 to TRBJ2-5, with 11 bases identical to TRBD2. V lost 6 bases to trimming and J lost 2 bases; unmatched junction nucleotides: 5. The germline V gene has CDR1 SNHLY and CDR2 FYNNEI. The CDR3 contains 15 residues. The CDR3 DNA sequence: TGTGCCAGCAGACCAGGACTAGCGGGTCAAGAGACCCAGTACTTC. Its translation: CASRPGLAGQETQYF.

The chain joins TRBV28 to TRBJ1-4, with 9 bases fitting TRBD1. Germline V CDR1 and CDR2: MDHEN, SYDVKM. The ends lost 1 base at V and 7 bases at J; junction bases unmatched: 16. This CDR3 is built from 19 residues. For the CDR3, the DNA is TGTGCCAGCAGTTTATTTCCCGGGACAGGGATTCTCGTCCCTGAAAAACTGTTTTTT. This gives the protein CASSLFPGTGILVPEKLFF.

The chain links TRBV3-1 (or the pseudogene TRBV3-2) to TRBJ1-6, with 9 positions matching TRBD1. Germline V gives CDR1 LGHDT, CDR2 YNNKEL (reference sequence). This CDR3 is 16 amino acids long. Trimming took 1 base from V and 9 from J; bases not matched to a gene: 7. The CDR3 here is CASSQGGGQGPSPLHF. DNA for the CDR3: TGTGCCAGCAGCCAAGGAGGGGGACAGGGTCCTTCACCCCTCCACTTT.

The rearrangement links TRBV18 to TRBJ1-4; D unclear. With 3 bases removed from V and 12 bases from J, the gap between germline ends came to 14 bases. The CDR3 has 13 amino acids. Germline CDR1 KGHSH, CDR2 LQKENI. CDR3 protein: CASSPDTRGQLFF. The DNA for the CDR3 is TGTGCCAGCTCACCCGATACACGGGGTCAACTGTTTTTT.

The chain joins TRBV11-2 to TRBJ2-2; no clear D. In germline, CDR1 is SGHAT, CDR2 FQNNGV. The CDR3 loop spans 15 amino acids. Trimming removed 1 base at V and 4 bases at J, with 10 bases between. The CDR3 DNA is TGTGCCAGCAGCTTAGTCTCAGGTCCCACCGGGGAGCTGTTTTTT. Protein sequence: CASSLVSGPTGELFF.

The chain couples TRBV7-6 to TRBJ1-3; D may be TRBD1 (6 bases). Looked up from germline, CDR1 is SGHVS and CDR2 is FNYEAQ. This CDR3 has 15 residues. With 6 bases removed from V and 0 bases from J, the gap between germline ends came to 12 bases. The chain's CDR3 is CASSQMGASGNTIYF. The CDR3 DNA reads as TGTGCCAGCAGTCAAATGGGGGCCTCTGGAAACACCATATATTTT.

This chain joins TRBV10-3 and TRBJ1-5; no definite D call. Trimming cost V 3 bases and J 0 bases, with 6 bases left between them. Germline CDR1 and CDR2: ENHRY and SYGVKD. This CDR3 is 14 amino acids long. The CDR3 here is CAISDTNSNQPQHF. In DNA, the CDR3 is TGTGCCATCAGTGACACAAATAGCAATCAGCCCCAGCATTTT.

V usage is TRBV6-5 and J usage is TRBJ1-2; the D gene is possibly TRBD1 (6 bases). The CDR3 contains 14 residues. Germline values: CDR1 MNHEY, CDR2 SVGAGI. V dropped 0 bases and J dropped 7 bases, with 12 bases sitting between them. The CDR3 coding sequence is TGTGCCAGCAGTTACTCTTCAGGGGTATCTGGCTACACCTTC. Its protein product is CASSYSSGVSGYTF.

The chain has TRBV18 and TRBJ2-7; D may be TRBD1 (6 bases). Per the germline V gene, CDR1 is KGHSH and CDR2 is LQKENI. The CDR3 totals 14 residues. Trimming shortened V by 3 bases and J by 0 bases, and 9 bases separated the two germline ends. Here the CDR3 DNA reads TGTGCCAGCTCACCCGACAGGAACTCCTACGAGCAGTACGTC. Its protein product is CASSPDRNSYEQYV.

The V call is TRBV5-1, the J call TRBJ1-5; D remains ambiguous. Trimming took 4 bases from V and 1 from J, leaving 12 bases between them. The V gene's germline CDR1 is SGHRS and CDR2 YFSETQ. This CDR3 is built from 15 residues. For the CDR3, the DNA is TGCGCCAGCAGCCCCGCGGGGATGAGCAATCAGCCCCAGCATTTT. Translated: CASSPAGMSNQPQHF. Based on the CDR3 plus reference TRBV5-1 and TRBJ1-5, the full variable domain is KAGVTQTPRYLIKTRGQQVTLSCSPISGHRSVSWYQQTPGQGLQFLFEYFSETQRNKGNFPGRFSGRQFSNSRSEMNVSTLELGDSALYLCASSPAGMSNQPQHFGDGTRLSIL.

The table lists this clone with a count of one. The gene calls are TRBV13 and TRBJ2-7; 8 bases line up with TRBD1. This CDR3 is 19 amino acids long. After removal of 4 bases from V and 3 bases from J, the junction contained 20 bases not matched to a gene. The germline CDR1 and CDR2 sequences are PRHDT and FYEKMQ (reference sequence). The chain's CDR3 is CASSSSTGQGGFPIYEQYF. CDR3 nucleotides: TGTGCCAGCAGCTCGTCCACCGGACAGGGAGGCTTCCCCATCTACGAGCAGTACTTC. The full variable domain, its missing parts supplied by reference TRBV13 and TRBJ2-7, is AAGVIQSPRHLIKEKRETATLKCYPIPRHDTVYWYQQGPGQDPQFLISFYEKMQSDKGSIPDRFSAQQFSDYHSELNMSSLELGDSALYFCASSSSTGQGGFPIYEQYFGPGTRLTVT.

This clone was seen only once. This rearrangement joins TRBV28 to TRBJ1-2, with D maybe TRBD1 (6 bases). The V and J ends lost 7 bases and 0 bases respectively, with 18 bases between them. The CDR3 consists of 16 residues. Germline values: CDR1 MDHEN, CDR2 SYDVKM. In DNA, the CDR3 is TGTGCCAGCACCCCGCAGGGGAAGGGGACTAACTATGGCTACACCTTC. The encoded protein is CASTPQGKGTNYGYTF.

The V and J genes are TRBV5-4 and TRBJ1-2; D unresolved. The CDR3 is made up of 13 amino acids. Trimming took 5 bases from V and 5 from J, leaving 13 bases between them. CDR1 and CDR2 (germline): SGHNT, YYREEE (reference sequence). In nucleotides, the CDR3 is TGTGCCAGCAGATCCGAGGGCAAGTATGGCTACACCTTC. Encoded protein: CASRSEGKYGYTF.

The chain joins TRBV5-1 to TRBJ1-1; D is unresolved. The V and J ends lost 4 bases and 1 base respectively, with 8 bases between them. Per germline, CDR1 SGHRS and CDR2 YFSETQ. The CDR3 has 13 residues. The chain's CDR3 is CASSLRSNTEAFF. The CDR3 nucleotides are TGCGCCAGCAGCCTACGGTCGAACACTGAAGCTTTCTTT.

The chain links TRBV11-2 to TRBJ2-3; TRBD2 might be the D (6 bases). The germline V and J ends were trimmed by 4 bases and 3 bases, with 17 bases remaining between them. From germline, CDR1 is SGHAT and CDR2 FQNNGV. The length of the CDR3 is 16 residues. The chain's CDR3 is CASSSRRPGGTDTQYF. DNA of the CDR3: TGTGCCAGCAGCTCGAGACGACCTGGGGGGACAGATACGCAGTATTTT.

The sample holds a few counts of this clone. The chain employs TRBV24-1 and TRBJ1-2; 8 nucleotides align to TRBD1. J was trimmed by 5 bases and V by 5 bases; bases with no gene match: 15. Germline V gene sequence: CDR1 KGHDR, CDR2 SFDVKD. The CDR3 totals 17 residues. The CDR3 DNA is TGTGCCACCAGTGCTTCTGGACAGGGATCTAAGACTTATGGCTACACCTTC. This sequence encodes CATSASGQGSKTYGYTF.

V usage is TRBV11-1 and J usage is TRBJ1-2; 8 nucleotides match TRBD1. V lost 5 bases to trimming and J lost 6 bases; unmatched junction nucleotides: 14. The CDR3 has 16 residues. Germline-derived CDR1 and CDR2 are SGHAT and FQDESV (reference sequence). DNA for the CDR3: TGTGCCAGCAGCCGAAATAGCCAGGGGGCTAGGAATGGCTACACCTTC. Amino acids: CASSRNSQGARNGYTF.

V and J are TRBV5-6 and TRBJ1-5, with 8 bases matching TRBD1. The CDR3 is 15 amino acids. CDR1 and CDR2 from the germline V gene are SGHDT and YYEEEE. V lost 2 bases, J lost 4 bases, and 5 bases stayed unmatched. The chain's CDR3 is CASSFRGLENQPQHF. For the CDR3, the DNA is TGTGCCAGCAGCTTCAGGGGGCTAGAAAATCAGCCCCAGCATTTT.

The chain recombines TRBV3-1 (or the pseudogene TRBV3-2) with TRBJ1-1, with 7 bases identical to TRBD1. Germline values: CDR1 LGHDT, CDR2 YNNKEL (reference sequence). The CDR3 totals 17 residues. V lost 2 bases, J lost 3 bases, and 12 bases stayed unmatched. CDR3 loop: CASSQRRTSTGDTEAFF. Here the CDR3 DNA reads TGTGCCAGCAGCCAAAGGCGAACTTCAACAGGGGACACTGAAGCTTTCTTT.